These T cell receptor beta chains were read from a single sample in a study of T cells in Graves' hyperthyroidism and ophthalmopathy. TCRdb reprocessed the multiplex PCR reads with MiXCR, giving one entry per CDR3 protein. The sample lists around 340,000 distinct CDR3 sequences, roughly 15% seen once, with 33% in the top ten. Specimen: blood. The origin of the receptors is a man under 40 with Graves' hyperthyroidism. The CDR3 runs from the conserved cysteine through the conserved F or W. D genes are given only for firm matches. Rows may omit the clone size; those that give it use once, few, many or a size class.

CASSLIVGDNSPLHF	TGTGCCAGCAGCTTAATAGTGGGTGATAATTCACCCCTCCACTTT	15	TRBV7-3	TRBJ1-6	few	-
CSASETTDTQYF	TGCAGTGCTAGTGAGACCACAGATACGCAGTATTTT	12	TRBV20-1	TRBJ2-3	few	-
CASSNADSLETQYF	TGTGCCAGCAGCAACGCGGACTCGCTGGAGACCCAGTACTTC	14	TRBV13	TRBJ2-5	-	-
CASILDRASTGELFF	TGTGCCAGCATTTTAGACAGGGCGTCCACCGGGGAGCTGTTTTTT	15	TRBV2	TRBJ2-2	-	TRBD1
CASTPGQGSPLITYEQYF	TGTGCCAGCACCCCCGGACAGGGTTCTCCGTTGATCACCTACGAGCAGTACTTC	18	TRBV12-3/TRBV12-4	TRBJ2-7	few	TRBD1
CAISAGRQNQPQHF	TGTGCCATCAGTGCTGGCAGGCAAAATCAGCCCCAGCATTTT	14	TRBV10-3	TRBJ1-5	many	-
CASSRGAGEGQETQYF	TGTGCCAGCAGCAGGGGGGCGGGAGAGGGCCAAGAGACCCAGTACTTC	16	TRBV9	TRBJ2-5	many	-
CSARGRDRSYAYTF	TGCAGTGCTAGAGGTCGGGACAGGAGCTATGCCTACACCTTC	14	TRBV20-1	TRBJ1-2	few	TRBD1
CASSQLGGILTEAFF	TGTGCCAGCAGCCAACTGGGGGGAATACTCACTGAAGCTTTCTTT	15	TRBV6-1	TRBJ1-1	few	-
CASSLVPTTPEKLADNSYEQYF	TGCGCCAGCAGCTTGGTACCTACAACGCCGGAGAAACTAGCGGATAATTCCTACGAGCAGTACTTC	22	TRBV5-1	TRBJ2-7	few	TRBD2
CASSLGSSEWSQPQHF	TGTGCCAGCAGCTTAGGGAGTTCGGAGTGGAGTCAGCCCCAGCATTTT	16	TRBV7-2	TRBJ1-5	many	-
CASNLGYSNTEAFF	TGTGCCAGCAACCTTGGGTACTCCAACACTGAAGCTTTCTTT	14	TRBV12-3/TRBV12-4	TRBJ1-1	medium-sized	-
CASSRTGVTEAFF	TGTGCCAGCAGCCGGACAGGGGTTACTGAAGCTTTCTTT	13	TRBV7-3	TRBJ1-1	many	TRBD1
CASSEHGGVGDQPQHF	TGTGCCAGCAGTGAACATGGCGGTGTGGGCGATCAGCCCCAGCATTTT	16	TRBV6-1	TRBJ1-5	-	-
CASSPPSNRAGMNTEAFF	TGTGCCAGCTCACCACCGAGCAACAGGGCAGGTATGAACACTGAAGCTTTCTTT	18	TRBV18	TRBJ1-1	-	-
CASSPSGNSLDEQFF	TGTGCCAGCAGCCCTAGCGGGAATTCCCTAGATGAGCAGTTCTTC	15	TRBV7-2	TRBJ2-1	-	TRBD2
CSARLRGQQYF	TGCAGTGCTAGACTCCGAGGCCAGCAGTACTTC	11	TRBV20-1	TRBJ2-7	many	-
CASIGRGEGTEAFF	TGTGCCAGCATCGGTAGGGGCGAGGGCACTGAAGCTTTCTTT	14	TRBV7-9	TRBJ1-1	-	-
CASSPLPANTEACF	TGTGCCAGCAGCCCACTTCCGGCCAACACTGAAGCTTGCTTT	14	TRBV5-6	TRBJ1-1	-	-
CASSRPGQGAYEAFF	TGTGCCAGCAGTCGGCCGGGACAGGGGGCTTATGAAGCTTTCTTT	15	TRBV12-3/TRBV12-4	TRBJ1-1	once	TRBD1
CASSFLNTEAFF	TGTGCCAGCAGCTTTTTGAACACTGAAGCTTTCTTT	12	TRBV5-5	TRBJ1-1	-	-
CASSEAWQGAYEQYF	TGTGCCAGCAGTGAAGCGTGGCAGGGAGCCTACGAGCAGTACTTC	15	TRBV6-1	TRBJ2-7	many	-
CATSPRPDYNSPLHF	TGTGCCACCAGCCCAAGGCCCGATTATAATTCACCCCTCCACTTT	15	TRBV15	TRBJ1-6	-	-
CASSPNRGSQYF	TGTGCCAGCAGTCCGAACCGGGGGTCCCAGTACTTC	12	TRBV6-1	TRBJ2-5	-	-
CASSPENQGLLIEKLFF	TGTGCCAGCAGTCCGGAGAACCAGGGCCTACTAATTGAAAAACTGTTTTTT	17	TRBV27	TRBJ1-4	many	-
CASSYGQGDYGYTF	TGCGCCAGCAGCTACGGACAGGGCGACTATGGCTACACCTTC	14	TRBV5-1	TRBJ1-2	once	TRBD1
CSARVGDGTDTQYF	TGCAGTGCTAGGGTCGGGGATGGCACAGATACGCAGTATTTT	14	TRBV20-1	TRBJ2-3	many	-
CASSPPGQRVTDTQYF	TGTGCCAGCAGCCCACCGGGACAGCGAGTCACAGATACGCAGTATTTT	16	TRBV5-4	TRBJ2-3	-	TRBD1
CAISGPGRSYEQYF	TGTGCCATCAGTGGACCTGGCCGCTCCTACGAGCAGTACTTC	14	TRBV10-3	TRBJ2-7	many	-
CASKRPGRIYEQYF	TGTGCCAGCAAACGTCCGGGACGGATCTACGAGCAGTACTTC	14	TRBV27	TRBJ2-7	many	-
CVSSQSSGHTIYF	TGTGTCAGCTCTCAGAGCTCTGGACACACCATATATTTT	13	TRBV2	TRBJ1-3	-	-
CASFRGTYLNEQFF	TGTGCCAGCTTTAGGGGCACTTACCTGAATGAGCAGTTCTTC	14	TRBV14	TRBJ2-1	few	-
CAWSVVGILSTDTQYF	TGTGCCTGGAGTGTAGTCGGAATCCTCAGCACAGATACGCAGTATTTT	16	TRBV30	TRBJ2-3	-	-
CASSPRGGNTDTQYF	TGTGCCAGCAGTCCCCGCGGGGGCAACACAGATACGCAGTATTTT	15	TRBV28	TRBJ2-3	many	-
CASSQDRAWRTEAFF	TGCGCCAGCAGCCAAGACAGGGCCTGGAGAACTGAAGCTTTCTTT	15	TRBV4-1	TRBJ1-1	many	-
CASSLMASNTEAFF	TGCGCCAGCAGCTTGATGGCCAGTAACACTGAAGCTTTCTTT	14	TRBV5-1	TRBJ1-1	many	-
CASSLLVLNTEAFF	TGTGCCAGCAGTTTATTAGTACTAAACACTGAAGCTTTCTTT	14	TRBV12-3/TRBV12-4	TRBJ1-1	many	-
CASSFGTSSDTGELFF	TGTGCCAGCAGCTTCGGCACTTCCTCGGACACCGGGGAGCTGTTTTTT	16	TRBV7-3	TRBJ2-2	many	-
CASRQTDRATGELFF	TGTGCCAGCAGACAAACGGACAGAGCTACCGGGGAGCTGTTTTTT	15	TRBV28	TRBJ2-2	few	-
CASSPPGGNTEAFF	TGTGCCAGCTCACCCCCCGGCGGGAACACTGAAGCTTTCTTT	14	TRBV18	TRBJ1-1	many	-
CASSTTGTGTNEKLFF	TGTGCCAGCAGCACCACCGGGACAGGCACTAATGAAAAACTGTTTTTT	16	TRBV9	TRBJ1-4	-	TRBD1
CASSERGDTEAFF	TGTGCCAGCAGCGAGAGGGGGGACACTGAAGCTTTCTTT	13	TRBV7-9	TRBJ1-1	many	-
CASSPRTSGSLYNEQFF	TGTGCCAGCAGTCCTAGGACTAGCGGGAGTCTCTACAATGAGCAGTTCTTC	17	TRBV6-2/TRBV6-3	TRBJ2-1	many	TRBD2
CASSPSGTRGGDTQYF	TGTGCCAGCAGCCCTTCCGGGACTAGAGGGGGAGATACGCAGTATTTT	16	TRBV7-9	TRBJ2-3	-	TRBD2
CASSQDLRPGADTQYF	TGTGCCAGCAGCCAAGATCTGCGGCCAGGGGCAGATACGCAGTATTTT	16	TRBV3-1	TRBJ2-3	many	-
CASSLGRGSEQYF	TGTGCCAGCAGTTTGGGTCGGGGGAGCGAGCAGTACTTC	13	TRBV27	TRBJ2-7	many	-
CSASWGDEQYF	TGCAGTGCTAGTTGGGGCGACGAGCAGTACTTC	11	TRBV20-1	TRBJ2-7	many	-
CARFWGTLSYEQYF	TGTGCCAGATTCTGGGGGACACTTTCCTACGAGCAGTACTTC	14	TRBV19	TRBJ2-7	-	-
CAISDSRGADNEKLFF	TGTGCCATCAGCGACTCTAGGGGCGCTGATAATGAAAAACTGTTTTTT	16	TRBV12-3/TRBV12-4	TRBJ1-4	-	-
CASSLDAFPDTQYF	TGTGCCAGCAGCTTAGACGCGTTCCCAGATACGCAGTATTTT	14	TRBV7-9	TRBJ2-3	many	-
CASSPPGIETQYF	TGTGCCAGCTCACCACCGGGGATCGAGACCCAGTACTTC	13	TRBV18	TRBJ2-5	many	-
CASSPRLAVKGETQYF	TGTGCCAGCAGCCCTAGACTAGCGGTAAAGGGAGAGACCCAGTACTTC	16	TRBV7-2	TRBJ2-5	many	TRBD2
CSARAPTGELFF	TGCAGTGCTAGAGCACCCACCGGGGAGCTGTTTTTT	12	TRBV20-1	TRBJ2-2	few	-
CSASISGTETQYF	TGCAGTGCTAGTATTAGCGGGACGGAGACCCAGTACTTC	13	TRBV20-1	TRBJ2-5	-	TRBD2
CASSSRRYRGGGYTF	TGTGCCAGCAGCTCTAGGAGATACAGGGGTGGCGGCTACACCTTC	15	TRBV28	TRBJ1-2	-	TRBD1
CASSVSGVGELFF	TGTGCCAGCAGCGTCTCAGGGGTCGGGGAGCTGTTTTTT	13	TRBV12-3/TRBV12-4	TRBJ2-2	many	-
CASSLQAASYEQYF	TGTGCCAGCAGCTTACAGGCCGCCTCCTACGAGCAGTACTTC	14	TRBV11-2	TRBJ2-7	once	-
CASSEAGSNGETQYF	TGTGCCAGCAGTGAAGCGGGGAGTAACGGGGAGACCCAGTACTTC	15	TRBV2	TRBJ2-5	many	-
CASSTRTGDYEKLFF	TGTGCCAGCAGTACCAGGACGGGGGATTATGAAAAACTGTTTTTT	15	TRBV6-1	TRBJ1-4	many	-